The rows below give T cell receptor beta chains drawn from one sample of a study of blood T cell repertoires in COVID-19. The table came from immunoSEQ multiplex PCR; TCRdb's copy has only in-frame clones and leaves some out. Of approximately 160,000 clones in the sample, roughly four fifths were seen once. The sequenced sample consisted of peripheral blood. All receptors derive from an elderly woman with acute or convalescent COVID-19. CDR3s include the opening cysteine and the closing phenylalanine or tryptophan. Fields, in order: J gene, V gene, clone size, D gene, CDR3 DNA, CDR3 protein. A D gene is named only where the DNA matches it firmly. Not all rows give a size; the values are once, few, many and, for expanded clones, a class.

j_gene: TRBJ2-1
v_gene: TRBV3-1/TRBV3-2
abundance: .
d_gene: .
CDR3nt: TGTGCCAGCACCCAAACCCGGGGATCCTACAATGAGCAGTTCTTC
CDR3aa: CASTQTRGSYNEQFF

j_gene: TRBJ1-1
v_gene: TRBV5-1
abundance: .
d_gene: .
CDR3nt: TGCGCCAGCAGCTTGGGGTCAGGGCCCACTGAAGCTTTCTTT
CDR3aa: CASSLGSGPTEAFF

j_gene: TRBJ2-7
v_gene: TRBV7-2
abundance: few
d_gene: .
CDR3nt: TGTGCCAGCAGCTTAGTCGGGAGTGCCTACGAGCAGTACTTC
CDR3aa: CASSLVGSAYEQYF

j_gene: TRBJ2-7
v_gene: TRBV2
abundance: .
d_gene: TRBD1
CDR3nt: TGTGCCACAAACCGGGACAGGGGATACGAGCAGTACTTC
CDR3aa: CATNRDRGYEQYF

j_gene: TRBJ2-2
v_gene: TRBV6-5
abundance: .
d_gene: .
CDR3nt: TGTGCCAGCAGATGGACCGAGGGCACCGGGGAGCTGTTTTTT
CDR3aa: CASRWTEGTGELFF

j_gene: TRBJ2-5
v_gene: TRBV6-1
abundance: .
d_gene: .
CDR3nt: TGTGCCAGCAGTGAAGACTTCAGGTACCAAGAGACCCAGTACTTC
CDR3aa: CASSEDFRYQETQYF

j_gene: TRBJ1-2
v_gene: TRBV12-3/TRBV12-4
abundance: .
d_gene: .
CDR3nt: TGTGCCAGCACCGAAGGTTGGGGGCGCGGCTACACCTTC
CDR3aa: CASTEGWGRGYTF

j_gene: TRBJ1-1
v_gene: TRBV6-6
abundance: .
d_gene: .
CDR3nt: TGTGCCAGCAGTCGACAGAACACTGAAGCTTTCTTT
CDR3aa: CASSRQNTEAFF

j_gene: TRBJ2-7
v_gene: TRBV7-8
abundance: .
d_gene: TRBD2
CDR3nt: TGTGCCAGCAGCCCGGGAGTGGGGCGGGAGTCGGGTCGGGAGCAGTACTTC
CDR3aa: CASSPGVGRESGREQYF

j_gene: TRBJ1-5
v_gene: TRBV18
abundance: few
d_gene: .
CDR3nt: TGTGCCAGCTCACCATTTCCCGACACCTATCAGCCCCAGCATTTT
CDR3aa: CASSPFPDTYQPQHF

j_gene: TRBJ2-2
v_gene: TRBV6-5
abundance: .
d_gene: .
CDR3nt: TGTGCCAGCAGCCAGGGTGGAGTGGAGCTGTTTTTT
CDR3aa: CASSQGGVELFF

j_gene: TRBJ2-1
v_gene: TRBV3-1/TRBV3-2
abundance: once
d_gene: TRBD2
CDR3nt: TGTGCCAGCAGCAATATACTAGCGGGGGAAGACAATGAGCAGTTCTTC
CDR3aa: CASSNILAGEDNEQFF

j_gene: TRBJ2-5
v_gene: TRBV19
abundance: .
d_gene: .
CDR3nt: TGTGCCAGTAGTAGGAGACAGAGAGAGACCCAGTACTTC
CDR3aa: CASSRRQRETQYF

j_gene: TRBJ1-4
v_gene: TRBV5-1
abundance: .
d_gene: .
CDR3nt: TGCGCCAGCACCTGGTCGGGGGGCCCGTTGGAAAAACTGTTTTTT
CDR3aa: CASTWSGGPLEKLFF

j_gene: TRBJ2-6
v_gene: TRBV3-1/TRBV3-2
abundance: .
d_gene: .
CDR3nt: TGTGCCAGCAGCCAAGATAGGGGCGTCTCTGGGGCCAACGTCCTGACTTTC
CDR3aa: CASSQDRGVSGANVLTF

j_gene: TRBJ1-2
v_gene: TRBV4-3
abundance: few
d_gene: .
CDR3nt: TGCGCCAGCAGCCAAGGACTAGAAAGGGCCTCTCATGGCTACACCTTC
CDR3aa: CASSQGLERASHGYTF

j_gene: TRBJ2-1
v_gene: TRBV11-2
abundance: .
d_gene: .
CDR3nt: TGTGCCAGCAGCTTAGTAGACAATGAGCAGTTCTTC
CDR3aa: CASSLVDNEQFF

j_gene: TRBJ2-1
v_gene: TRBV9
abundance: .
d_gene: TRBD1
CDR3nt: TGTGCCAGCAGCGTGACAGGGGAGTTCTACAATGAGCAGTTCTTC
CDR3aa: CASSVTGEFYNEQFF

j_gene: TRBJ2-1
v_gene: TRBV29-1
abundance: .
d_gene: TRBD1
CDR3nt: TGCAGTGCAATACTGACAGGGTACAATGAGCAGTTCTTC
CDR3aa: CSAILTGYNEQFF

j_gene: TRBJ1-1
v_gene: TRBV5-1
abundance: .
d_gene: TRBD1
CDR3nt: TGCGCCAGCAGCTTGGACGGGACAGGGTATGGCATGAACACTGAAGCTTTCTTT
CDR3aa: CASSLDGTGYGMNTEAFF

j_gene: TRBJ2-1
v_gene: TRBV19
abundance: .
d_gene: .
CDR3nt: TGTAGCCGAGGAACCAGCTCCTACAATGAGCAGTTCTTC
CDR3aa: CSRGTSSYNEQFF

j_gene: TRBJ1-2
v_gene: TRBV6-5
abundance: .
d_gene: .
CDR3nt: TGTGCCAGCAGTCCCGACAGTTTCTATGGCTACACCTTC
CDR3aa: CASSPDSFYGYTF

j_gene: TRBJ1-1
v_gene: TRBV7-9
abundance: .
d_gene: .
CDR3nt: TGTGCCAGCAGCTTAATGGCAGGGGTGAACACTGAAGCTTTCTTT
CDR3aa: CASSLMAGVNTEAFF

j_gene: TRBJ1-6
v_gene: TRBV2
abundance: .
d_gene: .
CDR3nt: TGTGCCAGCAGTGAGGGCCCGGTTTTCTCCTATAATTCACCCCTCCACTTT
CDR3aa: CASSEGPVFSYNSPLHF

j_gene: TRBJ1-5
v_gene: TRBV3-1/TRBV3-2
abundance: .
d_gene: .
CDR3nt: TGTGCCAGCAGCCAACGGGGGGCTAGGCAGCCCCAGCATTTT
CDR3aa: CASSQRGARQPQHF

j_gene: TRBJ2-5
v_gene: TRBV7-6
abundance: .
d_gene: .
CDR3nt: TGTGCCAGCAGCCCCACAGAGGGGGGGAAGGAGACCCAGTACTTC
CDR3aa: CASSPTEGGKETQYF